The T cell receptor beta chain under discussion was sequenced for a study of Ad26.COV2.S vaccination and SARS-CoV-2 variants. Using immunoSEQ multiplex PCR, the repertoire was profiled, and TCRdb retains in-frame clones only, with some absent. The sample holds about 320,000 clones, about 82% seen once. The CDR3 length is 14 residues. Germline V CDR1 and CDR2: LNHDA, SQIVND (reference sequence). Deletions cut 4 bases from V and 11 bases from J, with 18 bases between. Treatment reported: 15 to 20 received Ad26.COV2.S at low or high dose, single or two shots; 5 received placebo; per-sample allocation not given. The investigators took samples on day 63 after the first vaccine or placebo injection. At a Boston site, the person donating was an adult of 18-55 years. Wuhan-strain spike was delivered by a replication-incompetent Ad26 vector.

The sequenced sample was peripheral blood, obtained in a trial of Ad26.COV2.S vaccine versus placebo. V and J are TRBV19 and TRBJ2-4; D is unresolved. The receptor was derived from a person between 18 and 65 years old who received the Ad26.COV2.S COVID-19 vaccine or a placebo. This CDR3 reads CASSRVAFGQVQYF. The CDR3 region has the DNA TGTGCCAGTAGTAGGGTGGCATTTGGGCAAGTTCAGTACTTC.